The clone carrying this T cell receptor (beta chain) was recorded at least ten times. The target antigen is unknown. At one boundary the junction diverges from the germline segment, which might be a read error. This sample was included in a study of T cells after yellow fever vaccination. Background on the study: Those fractions that held only low numbers of cells were prepared using the SMART-Seq v4 Ultra Low Input RNA kit. Points from the study as a whole: Weaker in magnitude, the secondary response showed a faster peak on day 5 versus 15.

TCRdb reanalysed the 5' RACE reads using MiXCR and keeps one entry per CDR3 protein. The sample contains 500,000 to 650,000 distinct CDR3 sequences, roughly an eighth of which appear only once. This TCR derives from a man between 25 and 39 years old who received the YFV17D yellow fever vaccine. Sequenced material: PBMCs, taken on the day of the yellow fever booster vaccination.

The CDR3 region is CASSLVGDEQYF. The CDR3 nucleotides are TGTGCCAGCAGCTTAGTGGGGGACGAGCAGTACTTC. This chain links TRBV5-1 with TRBJ2-7, with D perhaps assigned TRBD1 or TRBD2 (5 bases each). This CDR3 region has 12 residues. Germline V gene data show CDR1 as SGHRS and CDR2 as YFSETQ.